The next 15 T cell receptor beta chains were all read from a single sample in a study of CD8 T cells in Susac syndrome. Reverse transcription of about 0.45 to 1 ug RNA was performed with random hexamers. Each CDR3 protein gets one entry after TCRdb re-called the immunoSEQ multiplex PCR reads with MiXCR. Here the sample spans about 300,000 distinct CDR3 sequences, approximately 91% being singletons. Specimen: CD8+ T cells from PBMCs. These TCRs come from a human donor with multiple sclerosis.

The chain joins TRBV29-1 to TRBJ1-3, with TRBD1 matching 8 bases. The germline gives CDR1 SQVTM, CDR2 ANQGSEA. This CDR3 has 14 residues. The V gene end was trimmed by 2 bases and the J gene end by 2 bases; junction bases not matched to a gene: 2. The CDR3 reads CSVEPTGAGNTIYF. Here the CDR3 DNA reads TGCAGCGTTGAACCGACAGGGGCTGGAAACACCATATATTTT.

The gene calls are TRBV6-2 or TRBV6-3 and TRBJ2-7; D is undetermined. V was pared by 2 bases and J by 0 bases, with 8 bases between. The V gene's germline CDR1 is MNHEY and CDR2 SVGEGT. CDR3 length equals 14 residues. CDR3 sequence: CASSYLGDSYEQYF. In nucleotides, the CDR3 is TGTGCCAGCAGTTACCTGGGTGACTCCTACGAGCAGTACTTC.

This clonotype was seen only once. The chain couples TRBV12-3 or TRBV12-4 to TRBJ2-1; D remains ambiguous. This CDR3 is built from 12 residues. The ends were cut back, 0 bases at V and 10 bases at J, with 7 bases in the middle. The CDR3 nucleotides are TGTGCCAGCAGTTTAGCGGCCGCCGAGCAGTTCTTC. Translating it yields CASSLAAAEQFF.

This clonotype was recorded only once. This chain joins TRBV6-6 and TRBJ2-7, with D maybe TRBD2 (5 bases). Trimming pared 6 bases from V and 4 bases from J, leaving 19 bases between. Looked up from germline, CDR1 is MNHNY and CDR2 is SVGAGI (reference sequence). The CDR3 runs 15 residues. The CDR3 spells CASSPGSWGRYEQYF. CDR3 DNA sequence: TGTGCCAGCAGCCCGGGGAGCTGGGGTCGATACGAGCAGTACTTC.

This rearrangement joins TRBV28 to TRBJ2-1; D ambiguous. The V gene lost 2 bases and the J gene lost 10 bases, with 9 bases spanning the gap. The CDR3 contains 12 residues. CDR1 and CDR2 from the germline V gene are MDHEN and SYDVKM. CDR3 protein: CASSLRVAEQFF. For the CDR3, the DNA is TGTGCCAGCAGTTTAAGGGTGGCAGAGCAGTTCTTC.

The V and J genes are TRBV29-1 and TRBJ1-2; unclear D gene. The CDR3 covers 12 residues. CDR1 is SQVTM, CDR2 ANQGSEA, per germline. V gave up 1 base and J gave up 4 bases, with 7 bases separating them. In DNA, the CDR3 is TGCAGCGTTGAAGGGCAGGCCTATGGCTACACCTTC. Its protein product is CSVEGQAYGYTF.

The rearrangement links TRBV5-5 to TRBJ2-1; 10 nucleotides line up with TRBD2. The V and J ends lost 2 bases and 9 bases, in that order; junction bases with no gene match: 5. The CDR3 covers 14 residues. Looked up from germline, CDR1 is SGHKS and CDR2 is YYEKEE (reference sequence). The CDR3 protein is CASSLTSGTFEQFF. As DNA, the CDR3 is TGTGCCAGCAGCTTAACTAGCGGGACGTTTGAGCAGTTCTTC.

The CDR3 loop reads CSVQQDPDTQYF. The CDR3 DNA follows: TGCAGCGTTCAACAGGATCCAGATACGCAGTATTTT. The chain recombines TRBV29-1 with TRBJ2-3, with a weak D call TRBD1 (5 bases). The CDR3 extends over 12 amino acids. The germline V and J ends were trimmed by 5 bases and 4 bases, with 10 bases remaining between them. From germline, CDR1 is SQVTM and CDR2 ANQGSEA.

The V and J genes are TRBV13 and TRBJ2-3; possibly TRBD2 for D (5 bases). Germline assignment: CDR1 PRHDT and CDR2 FYEKMQ (reference sequence). V was clipped by 4 bases and J by 4 bases, with 18 bases between them. The CDR3 consists of 16 residues. The CDR3 bases are TGTGCCAGCAGCTCACCAGGAGCGGCCGTACCAGATACGCAGTATTTT. Its protein is CASSSPGAAVPDTQYF.

The rearrangement uses TRBV18 and TRBJ2-3, with 8 bases matching TRBD2. V lost 2 bases, J lost 3 bases, and 4 bases stayed unmatched. Germline CDR1 is KGHSH and CDR2 is LQKENI. The CDR3 spans 15 residues. The CDR3 DNA follows: TGTGCCAGCTCACCAAACAAGCGGGAGACAGATACGCAGTATTTT. It is translated as CASSPNKRETDTQYF.

The chain links TRBV7-9 to TRBJ2-5; weak D call: TRBD1 (6 bases). V was pared by 4 bases and J by 7 bases, with 19 bases between. The CDR3 has 15 residues. Germline V gives CDR1 SEHNR, CDR2 FQNEAQ (reference sequence). CDR3 protein: CASSSKSGQFGTQYF. The CDR3 bases are TGTGCCAGCAGCTCCAAATCCGGACAGTTTGGGACCCAGTACTTC.

This clonotype was recorded once. The J gene is TRBJ2-1, the V gene TRBV7-8, with 9 bases identical to TRBD2. With 1 base clipped from V and 6 bases from J, the junction kept 4 bases outside the gene matches. This CDR3 is 15 amino acids long. The V gene's germline CDR1 is SGHVS and CDR2 FQNEAQ. This CDR3 reads CASSLGAGGPNEQFF. In DNA, the CDR3 is TGTGCCAGCAGCTTAGGGGCGGGGGGGCCCAATGAGCAGTTCTTC.

This chain joins TRBV12-3 or TRBV12-4 and TRBJ1-2; unclear D gene. The CDR3 covers 14 residues. The V and J ends lost 8 bases and 8 bases respectively, with 21 bases between them. CDR3 DNA: TGTGCCAGCCTTCGTCTTGGCCGGCTCGGAGGCTACACCTTC. This encodes CASLRLGRLGGYTF.

This clonotype was seen just once. The chain employs TRBV20-1 and TRBJ2-7; 13 bases align to TRBD2. The CDR3 extends over 16 amino acids. V was pared by 0 bases and J by 2 bases, with 4 bases of the junction left unmatched. CDR1 is DFQATT and CDR2 is SNEGSKA in the germline V gene (reference sequence). The CDR3: CSAREGLAGSAYEQYF. The CDR3 bases are TGCAGTGCTAGAGAGGGACTAGCGGGGTCCGCCTACGAGCAGTACTTC.

CDR3 sequence: CASSTVPGSGNTIYF. DNA for the CDR3: TGCGCCAGCAGCACGGTCCCCGGTTCTGGAAACACCATATATTTT. The rearrangement uses TRBV5-1 and TRBJ1-3; the D is unclear. CDR3 size: 15 residues. CDR1 and CDR2 (germline): SGHRS, YFSETQ. Trimming removed 4 bases at V and 1 base at J, with 12 bases between.